This T cell receptor (beta chain) was sequenced for a study of control samples from healthy donors and cancer patients. Generated by immunoSEQ multiplex PCR, the TCRdb table keeps only in-frame clones and is missing some. In the table there are roughly 18,000 clones, more than 70% of which are singletons. Germline CDR1 SNHLY, CDR2 FYNNEI. This CDR3 region has 16 residues. V lost 2 bases and J lost 1; bases outside the gene matches: 7. The rearrangement uses TRBV2 and TRBJ1-1; 7 nucleotides align to TRBD1. Sequencing input: PBMCs. The receptor was isolated from a woman aged 60-75 years with head and neck cancer. The CDR3 loop is CASSEIRGGANTEAFF. The CDR3 DNA sequence: TGTGCCAGCAGTGAAATCAGGGGGGGCGCGAACACTGAAGCTTTCTTT.